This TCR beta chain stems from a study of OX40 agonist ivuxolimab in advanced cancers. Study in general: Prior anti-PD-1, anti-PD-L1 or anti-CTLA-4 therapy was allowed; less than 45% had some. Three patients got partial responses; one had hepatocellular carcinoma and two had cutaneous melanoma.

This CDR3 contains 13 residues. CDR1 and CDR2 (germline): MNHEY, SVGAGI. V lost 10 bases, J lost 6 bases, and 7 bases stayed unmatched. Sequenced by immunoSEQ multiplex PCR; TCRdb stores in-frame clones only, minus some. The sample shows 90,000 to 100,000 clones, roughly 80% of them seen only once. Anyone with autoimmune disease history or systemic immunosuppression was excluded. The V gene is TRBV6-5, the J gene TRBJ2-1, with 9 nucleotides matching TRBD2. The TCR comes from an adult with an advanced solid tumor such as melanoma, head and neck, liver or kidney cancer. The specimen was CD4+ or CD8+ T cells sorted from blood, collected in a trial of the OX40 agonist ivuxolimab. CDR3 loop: CATLAGKGNEQFF. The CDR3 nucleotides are TGTGCCACCCTAGCGGGAAAAGGCAATGAGCAGTTCTTC.